This is a list of T cell receptor beta chains from one sample in a study of PD-L1 blockade in urothelial cancer. Using immunoSEQ multiplex PCR, the repertoire was profiled, and TCRdb retains in-frame clones only, with some absent. The sample consists of some 110,000 clones, 85% to 95% of them appearing once. Sequencing used PBMCs, obtained around atezolizumab (anti-PD-L1) treatment. These receptor sequences come from a man in his fifties or sixties with urothelial cancer. Each CDR3 is given without its conserved first and last residue. Size is omitted from some rows. Given values are once, few, many or a class for expanded clones.

v_gene: TRBV7-9; j_gene: TRBJ1-2; abundance: .; CDR3aa: ASSAITGPSDYGYT
v_gene: TRBV27; j_gene: TRBJ2-7; abundance: .; CDR3aa: ASSMPGGEQY
v_gene: TRBV6-5; j_gene: TRBJ2-4; abundance: .; CDR3aa: VSSYVAGGSKNIQY
v_gene: TRBV2; j_gene: TRBJ2-7; abundance: .; CDR3aa: ASSEILGPYEQY
v_gene: TRBV5-6; j_gene: TRBJ2-7; abundance: .; CDR3aa: ASSLAQSYEQY
v_gene: TRBV10-3; j_gene: TRBJ2-7; abundance: .; CDR3aa: AISESYTSVYEQY
v_gene: TRBV18; j_gene: TRBJ1-4; abundance: .; CDR3aa: ASSRGQVFNEKLF
v_gene: TRBV4-1; j_gene: TRBJ1-2; abundance: .; CDR3aa: ASSQVGGQLYGYT
v_gene: TRBV7-8; j_gene: TRBJ2-5; abundance: .; CDR3aa: ASSLVGQGTQY
v_gene: TRBV2; j_gene: TRBJ1-3; abundance: .; CDR3aa: ASSESGGRGNTIY
v_gene: TRBV28; j_gene: TRBJ1-2; abundance: once; CDR3aa: ASSFGTGENGYT
v_gene: TRBV10-2; j_gene: TRBJ2-7; abundance: .; CDR3aa: ASSESGTGVNEQY
v_gene: TRBV7-2; j_gene: TRBJ2-3; abundance: .; CDR3aa: ASSFSGGLSTDTQY
v_gene: TRBV12-2; j_gene: TRBJ2-5; abundance: .; CDR3aa: ASRFSARTSGAQETQY
v_gene: TRBV5-1; j_gene: TRBJ2-1; abundance: once; CDR3aa: ASGADSLYNEQF
v_gene: TRBV7-8; j_gene: TRBJ1-5; abundance: .; CDR3aa: ASSLYSLTGTGSNQPQH
v_gene: TRBV7-9; j_gene: TRBJ1-1; abundance: once; CDR3aa: ASSQGYEAF
v_gene: TRBV5-5; j_gene: TRBJ1-1; abundance: .; CDR3aa: ASSWDTGRAEAF
v_gene: TRBV5-1; j_gene: TRBJ2-5; abundance: .; CDR3aa: ASSVTSGTRETQY
v_gene: TRBV28; j_gene: TRBJ2-1; abundance: .; CDR3aa: ASSLSGRAVNEQF
v_gene: TRBV7-2; j_gene: TRBJ2-5; abundance: .; CDR3aa: ASSTGQDETQY
v_gene: TRBV5-6; j_gene: TRBJ2-2; abundance: .; CDR3aa: ASSLSPGANTGELF
v_gene: TRBV7-2; j_gene: TRBJ1-4; abundance: .; CDR3aa: ASSLFSGGEKLF
v_gene: TRBV19; j_gene: TRBJ2-1; abundance: .; CDR3aa: ASSVERGGNNEQF
v_gene: TRBV7-8; j_gene: TRBJ1-1; abundance: .; CDR3aa: ASSLETGYGDTEAF
v_gene: TRBV10-2; j_gene: TRBJ1-4; abundance: .; CDR3aa: ASSESGRTPLGGEKLF
v_gene: TRBV28; j_gene: TRBJ1-5; abundance: .; CDR3aa: ASSLLGGSNQPQH
v_gene: TRBV7-8; j_gene: TRBJ2-7; abundance: .; CDR3aa: ASSLGPGLADEQY
v_gene: TRBV4-2; j_gene: TRBJ2-3; abundance: .; CDR3aa: ASSPRGGTDTQY